This TCR beta chain was identified during a study of shared clonotypes between healthy human individuals. Overall study results and limits: Read depth was anticipated to influence clonotype sharing among donors. Compared with memory subsets, naive subsets generally had larger estimated richness.

About this clone itself: Its target is not known. This specimen includes other DNA sequences encoding the same CDR3.

The genomic DNA of each subset was split evenly across several immunoSEQ plates. TCRdb's table, derived via immunoSEQ multiplex PCR, lists solely in-frame clones and lacks some. The sample yields about 600,000 clones, approximately 97% seen once. Germline CDR1 MDHEN, CDR2 SYDVKM. The CDR3 runs 13 residues. Between the trimmed V and J ends, which lost 5 bases and 3 bases, there was a span of 11 bases. The rearrangement uses TRBV28 and TRBJ2-7; possibly TRBD1 for D (6 bases). The receptor was isolated from a woman under 40 in good health. What was sequenced was naive CD4+ T cells sorted from blood. The subset was: CD45RA+ positively selected. As DNA, the CDR3 is TGTGCCAGCAGTCCTGGACAGAGCTACGAGCAGTACTTC. Protein: CASSPGQSYEQYF.